The present T cell receptor (beta chain) was sequenced within a study of human T cells and chemical hapten exposure. The CDR3 contains 15 residues. CDR1 is MNHEY, CDR2 SVGAGI, per germline. The ends were cut back, 6 bases at V and 2 bases at J, with 14 bases in the middle. In TCRdb, the RACE reads were re-called with MiXCR into one record per CDR3 protein. The table records about 74,000 distinct CDR3 sequences, 32% of them present only once. Specified time point: patch test 1, 2 weeks after DPC sensitization. Treatment here: therapeutic diphenylcyclopropenone sensitization with weekly scalp DPC. This rearrangement joins TRBV6-5 to TRBJ1-5, with D maybe TRBD1 (6 bases). The sample here was whole blood, taken in connection with sensitization to the hapten diphenylcyclopropenone (DPC). This TCR was recovered from a man aged 40-49 years with alopecia areata. Some clones in this sample may be carry-over from other donors' samples. This chain's CDR3 is CASSSGQLGNQPQHF. CDR3 bases: TGTGCCAGCAGCTCCGGACAGTTAGGCAATCAGCCCCAGCATTTT.